This TCR beta chain was recovered during a study of cytomegalovirus exposure and HLA in healthy donors. Study outcomes and limitations: In a later analysis, DRB1 alleles had the most associated TCRs; HLA-C alleles the fewest. 87-base-pair reads could not separate some V segments, including TRBV6-2 and TRBV6-3.

Primers included in the PCR were 60 Vbeta and 13 Jbeta primers. As processed by the authors: Around 11 million of tens of millions of unique TCR beta chains were shared, per a later count. The repertoire was sequenced with immunoSEQ multiplex PCR; TCRdb's copy has only in-frame clones and lacks some. Clone size and V and J calls were adopted from that table, with D and trimming inferred from the DNA. The repertoire table contains about 200,000 clones. As to this clone: Its specificity is not known.

Each donor's status was that of a healthy bone marrow donor. The CDR3 totals 16 residues. Germline V gene data show CDR1 as SGHDT and CDR2 as YYEEEE. Trimming took 1 base from V and 5 from J; bases not matched to a gene: 8. This chain joins TRBV5-6 and TRBJ2-1; 8 bases are shared with TRBD2. The sequence came from a boy aged 5-17 years in good health and CMV-seronegative. Material for sequencing was PBMCs. CDR3 sequence reads: CASSLSGAGVNNEQFF. The CDR3 DNA follows: TGTGCCAGCAGCTTGTCGGGAGCGGGGGTAAACAATGAGCAGTTCTTC. Together with reference TRBV5-6 and TRBJ2-1, the CDR3 gives the full variable domain: DAGVTQSPTHLIKTRGQQVTLRCSPKSGHDTVSWYQQALGQGPQFIFQYYEEEERQRGNFPDRFSGHQFPNYSSELNVNALLLGDSALYLCASSLSGAGVNNEQFFGPGTRLTVL.